These T cell receptor beta chains were read from a single sample in a study of blood T cell repertoires in COVID-19. Sequencing was performed with immunoSEQ multiplex PCR; in TCRdb, only in-frame clones are kept and a portion is missing. The sample gives tens of thousands of clones, about 85% of which show up once; more than 12% is in the top ten. Sequencing was done on a sample of peripheral blood. The receptors derive from a woman between 70 and 85 years old with acute or convalescent COVID-19. CDR3s include the opening cysteine and the closing phenylalanine or tryptophan. D genes are given only for firm matches. Rows may omit the clone size; those that give it use once, few, many or a size class.

>TRBJ1-2|.|.|TRBV28
TGTGCCAGCAGTTTGGGGGGGGCAGGAGGCTACACCTTC
CASSLGGAGGYTF
>TRBJ1-6|.|TRBD1|TRBV6-5
TGTGCCAGCAGGCACAGGGGGCCGGATTCACCCCTCCACTTT
CASRHRGPDSPLHF
>TRBJ1-6|once|TRBD1|TRBV7-2
TGTGCCAGCAGCCCTCCGGGACAGGCCAATTCACCCCTCCACTTT
CASSPPGQANSPLHF
>TRBJ1-2|few|TRBD1|TRBV19
TGTGCCAGTATTGACAGGGGAGGGCTGGATGGCTACACCTTC
CASIDRGGLDGYTF
>TRBJ1-1|.|.|TRBV5-6
TGTGCCAGCAGCTTGGTTGGCATTCTAGGCTCTGAAGCTTTCTTT
CASSLVGILGSEAFF
>TRBJ2-5|once|TRBD1|TRBV11-3
TGTGCCAGCAGCTTCCAGACAGGGGACCGCGAGACCCAGTACTTC
CASSFQTGDRETQYF
>TRBJ2-3|.|TRBD1|TRBV18
TGTGCCAGCTCACCAACAGGGGATGGGGCGTATTTT
CASSPTGDGAYF
>TRBJ2-1|once|.|TRBV29-1
TGCAGCGTTGAAGTAGTCGGGGATGAGCAGTTCTTC
CSVEVVGDEQFF
>TRBJ2-3|.|TRBD2|TRBV5-8
TGTGCCAGCAGCTATAGGACTAGCGGGGGGGCCCATACGCAGTATTTT
CASSYRTSGGAHTQYF
>TRBJ1-2|.|TRBD1|TRBV28
TGTGCCAGTGCACAGGGGGCGAAAGGCTACACCTTC
CASAQGAKGYTF
>TRBJ1-1|.|.|TRBV4-3
TGCGCCAGCAGCCAAGTTGGAGGGGCACTTGAAGCTTTCTTT
CASSQVGGALEAFF
>TRBJ2-5|.|TRBD2|TRBV7-2
TGTGCCAGCAGCTTGACTAGCGGGGAACAAGAGACCCAGTACTTC
CASSLTSGEQETQYF
>TRBJ2-3|.|TRBD2|TRBV28
TGTGCCAGCAGTAGCCGGGGGGGCGGCACAGATACGCAGTATTTT
CASSSRGGGTDTQYF
>TRBJ1-2|.|.|TRBV6-5
TGTGCCAGCAGTAGGACTGGAGTCTATGGCTACACCTTC
CASSRTGVYGYTF